These 29 T cell receptor beta chains came from one sample sequenced in a study of identical twins' blood T cells. TCRdb analysed the 5' RACE reads with MiXCR anew, one entry per CDR3 protein. The sample includes hundreds of thousands of distinct CDR3 sequences, about 28% of them seen just once. The sequenced material came from PBMCs. The receptors were gathered from a woman aged 18 to 55 in good health.

This clonotype turned up a few times. The rearrangement uses TRBV20-1 and TRBJ2-1; the match to TRBD2 covers 10 bases. Losses at the gene ends were 1 base for V and 3 bases for J; bases not matched to a gene: 6. Germline V gene lookup returns CDR1 DFQATT and CDR2 SNEGSKA (reference sequence). The length of the CDR3 is 16 residues. For the CDR3, the DNA is TGCAGTGCTAGAGCGGCAAGCGGGGGGGTCTACAATGAGCAGTTCTTC. It encodes CSARAASGGVYNEQFF.

This clonotype occurred a few times. The gene calls are TRBV20-1 and TRBJ1-1; no reliable D call. V gave up 4 bases and J gave up 3 bases, with 9 bases separating them. The CDR3 is 12 amino acids. Germline V CDR1 and CDR2: DFQATT, SNEGSKA (reference sequence). The CDR3 loop reads CSAKRMDTEAFF. The DNA for the CDR3 is TGCAGTGCTAAAAGGATGGACACTGAAGCTTTCTTT.

This sequence joins TRBV29-1 and TRBJ2-1; possible D gene TRBD1, 6 bases. CDR3 length: 12 amino acids. Germline CDR1 and CDR2: SQVTM and ANQGSEA. Deletions cut 5 bases from V and 8 bases from J, with 13 bases between. The CDR3 loop reads CSVRTVRYEQFF. Here the CDR3 DNA reads TGCAGCGTTCGGACAGTCCGGTATGAGCAGTTCTTC.

The chain joins TRBV6-5 to TRBJ1-1, with no clear D. In germline, CDR1 is MNHEY, CDR2 SVGAGI. V lost 4 bases, J lost 7 bases, and 22 bases lay in between. The CDR3 covers 16 residues. The CDR3 bases are TGTGCCAGCAGTTTCTCTCTGGAATCGCCTAAATTTGAAGCTTTCTTT. This sequence encodes CASSFSLESPKFEAFF.

This clonotype has only a few counts. The V gene is TRBV2, the J gene TRBJ1-2; D might be TRBD1 (6 bases). The CDR3 runs 12 residues. Trimming took off 5 bases at V and 8 bases at J, with 12 bases between the two ends. The germline CDR1 and CDR2 sequences are SNHLY and FYNNEI. The CDR3 protein is CASSSGTWGYTF. In DNA form, the CDR3 reads TGTGCCAGCAGTTCCGGGACATGGGGCTACACCTTC.

The chain employs TRBV29-1 and TRBJ1-1; 7 nucleotides line up with TRBD1. Trimming at V came to 8 bases and at J to 7 bases, leaving 7 bases not matched to a gene. The CDR3 sequence is 11 residues long. CDR1 SQVTM and CDR2 ANQGSEA come from the germline V gene. CDR3 nucleotide sequence: TGCAGCTTCAAGGACAGGTTTGAAGCTTTCTTT. It encodes CSFKDRFEAFF.

The table lists this clonotype with a count of one. The chain uses TRBV20-1 and TRBJ2-3; no clear D gene. Trimming left V 5 bases short and J 0 bases short, with 12 bases between. This CDR3 spans 14 amino acids. The germline gives CDR1 DFQATT, CDR2 SNEGSKA (reference sequence). CDR3 sequence reads: CSAVRPYSTDTQYF. CDR3 DNA sequence: TGCAGTGCTGTCAGACCCTACAGCACAGATACGCAGTATTTT.

The rearrangement links TRBV19 to TRBJ2-7; 8 positions agree with TRBD1. This CDR3 region has 14 residues. V dropped 4 bases and J dropped 5; count of bases not matched to a gene: 7. Germline assignment: CDR1 LNHDA and CDR2 SQIVND (reference sequence). The CDR3 is CASSTGTGVHEQYF. As DNA, the CDR3 is TGTGCCAGTAGTACCGGGACAGGCGTCCACGAGCAGTACTTC.

As regards this clonotype: The junction and the germline gene differ at one end; a read error may be behind it. In DNA form, the CDR3 reads TGTGCCAACAGCCTCTTCAGGGGGAACTATGGCTACACCTTC. As protein: CANSLFRGNYGYTF. The chain joins TRBV3-1 to TRBJ1-2; 7 bases are shared with TRBD1. CDR1 and CDR2 from the germline V gene are LGHDT and YNNKEL (reference sequence). The CDR3 totals 14 residues.

This clonotype turned up a few times. The rearrangement links TRBV5-1 to TRBJ2-6; 7 bases agree with TRBD1. CDR1 is SGHRS, CDR2 YFSETQ, per germline. The CDR3 is made up of 18 amino acids. With 2 bases clipped from V and 2 bases from J, the junction kept 10 bases outside the gene matches. The CDR3 nucleotides read TGCGCCAGCAGCTTCAGGCCCACAGGGGATACTGGGGCCAACGTCCTGACTTTC. Protein product: CASSFRPTGDTGANVLTF.

The chain is built from TRBV6-5 and TRBJ1-2; unclear D gene. V dropped 5 bases and J dropped 8 bases, with 12 bases sitting between them. Germline CDR1 is MNHEY and CDR2 is SVGAGI. The CDR3 is 12 amino acids. CDR3 sequence: CASSLSNRGYTF. The CDR3 DNA follows: TGTGCCAGCAGTCTATCGAACCGGGGCTACACCTTC.

V gene TRBV7-9 combines with J gene TRBJ1-1; TRBD1 agrees at 8 bases. The CDR3 extends over 16 amino acids. The V gene's germline CDR1 is SEHNR and CDR2 FQNEAQ (reference sequence). J was trimmed by 4 bases and V by 0 bases; bases with no gene match: 7. The chain's CDR3 is CASSLARTGSGTEAFF. For the CDR3, the DNA is TGTGCCAGCAGCTTAGCGAGGACAGGGTCGGGCACTGAAGCTTTCTTT. The complete variable domain, with remaining parts taken from reference TRBV7-9 and TRBJ1-1, reads DTGVSQNPRHKITKRGQNVTFRCDPISEHNRLYWYRQTLGQGPEFLTYFQNEAQLEKSRLLSDRFSAERPKGSFSTLEIQRTEQGDSAMYLCASSLARTGSGTEAFFGQGTRLTVV.

The DNA of the CDR3 is TGTGCCAGCAGCCGAGGACAGGGGAAGGTGAACACTGAAGCTTTCTTT. This translates into CASSRGQGKVNTEAFF. The gene calls are TRBV14 and TRBJ1-1; 9 bases map to TRBD1. Trimming took 4 bases from V and 0 from J; bases not matched to a gene: 6. The CDR3 has 16 amino acids. Looked up from germline, CDR1 is SGHDN and CDR2 is FVKESK.

This sequence joins TRBV19 and TRBJ1-2, with TRBD1 matching over 10 bases. V dropped 5 bases and J dropped 3; count of bases not matched to a gene: 6. In germline, CDR1 is LNHDA, CDR2 SQIVND (reference sequence). CDR3 length: 15 residues. CDR3 sequence reads: CASSPDRGLDYGYTF. CDR3 DNA: TGTGCCAGTAGTCCAGACAGGGGGCTCGACTATGGCTACACCTTC.

In regard to this clonotype: One end of the junction fails to match germline, which may point to a read error. This chain joins TRBV5-5 and TRBJ1-1; D unclear. Germline V gives CDR1 SGHKS, CDR2 YYEKEE (reference sequence). The CDR3 loop spans 13 amino acids. The CDR3 loop reads CASNLARNTEAFF. CDR3 coding DNA: TGTGCCAGCAACTTGGCGCGGAACACTGAAGCTTTCTTT. Full variable domain (outside the CDR3, taken from reference TRBV5-5 and TRBJ1-1): DAGVTQSPTHLIKTRGQQVTLRCSPISGHKSVSWYQQVLGQGPQFIFQYYEKEERGRGNFPDRFSARQFPNYSSELNVNALLLGDSALYLCASNLARNTEAFFGQGTRLTVV.

The chain combines TRBV20-1 with TRBJ1-2, with 7 bases aligning to TRBD1. This CDR3 spans 12 amino acids. Unmatched junction bases numbered 6, after V lost 7 bases and J lost 4 bases. Germline V gene sequence: CDR1 DFQATT, CDR2 SNEGSKA (reference sequence). CDR3 nucleotides: TGCAGTGGGGGACAGCCCCTCTATGGCTACACCTTC. This codes for CSGGQPLYGYTF.

The chain combines TRBV2 with TRBJ1-1; no firm D call. The CDR3 totals 11 residues. Germline-derived CDR1 and CDR2 are SNHLY and FYNNEI. The germline V and J ends were trimmed by 7 bases and 4 bases, with 7 bases remaining between them. The CDR3 DNA is TGTGCCAGCAACGAATTCACTGAAGCTTTCTTT. Its protein product is CASNEFTEAFF.

The table lists this clonotype with a few counts. The chain carries TRBV6-5 and TRBJ2-7, with D tentatively TRBD1 (6 bases). The germline V gene encodes CDR1 MNHEY and CDR2 SVGAGI. With 9 bases removed from V and 2 bases from J, the gap between germline ends came to 11 bases. The CDR3 has 12 amino acids. CDR3 sequence: CASLDRPYEQYF. For the CDR3, the DNA is TGTGCCAGTCTGGACAGACCCTACGAGCAGTACTTC.

This clonotype has just a few counts. V gene TRBV6-2 or TRBV6-3 combines with J gene TRBJ2-7, with TRBD1 matching over 9 bases. The CDR3 extends over 21 amino acids. The ends lost 2 bases at V and 2 bases at J; junction bases unmatched: 22. The germline CDR1 and CDR2 sequences are MNHEY and SVGEGT. This CDR3 reads CASSYPQSARTGVLLPYEQYF. CDR3 in DNA: TGTGCCAGCAGTTACCCACAAAGCGCCCGGACAGGGGTCCTCTTACCCTACGAGCAGTACTTC.

This clonotype was counted between two and nine times. The rearrangement joins TRBV7-8 to TRBJ1-1; D gene ambiguous. The CDR3 consists of 12 residues. V dropped 6 bases and J dropped 2 bases, with 7 bases sitting between them. Germline lookup yields CDR1 SGHVS and CDR2 FQNEAQ. CDR3 nucleotide sequence: TGTGCCAGCAGACGCCTAAACACTGAAGCTTTCTTT. Protein sequence: CASRRLNTEAFF.

The chain links TRBV3-1 to TRBJ1-2; D possibly corresponds to TRBD1 (5 bases). This CDR3 spans 15 amino acids. Germline values: CDR1 LGHDT, CDR2 YNNKEL (reference sequence). Trimming took 2 bases from V and 1 from J, leaving 11 bases between them. The CDR3 DNA reads TGTGCCAGCAGCCAACGGGGCGGAATTAACTATGGCTACACCTTC. This sequence encodes CASSQRGGINYGYTF.

The chain couples TRBV5-1 to TRBJ1-4; D is ambiguous. The CDR3 is 13 residues long. CDR1 is SGHRS, CDR2 YFSETQ, per germline. Trimming removed 2 bases at V and 7 bases at J, with 9 bases between. The CDR3 DNA sequence: TGCGCCAGCAGCTTCGAGGGTGGTGAAAAACTGTTTTTT. It encodes CASSFEGGEKLFF.

This clonotype was found a few times. This chain connects TRBV6-1 to TRBJ2-5, with a tentative D call TRBD2 (5 bases). Germline CDR1 is MNHNS and CDR2 is SASEGT. V shed 4 bases and J shed 3 bases, with 9 bases lying between them. The CDR3 is 13 amino acids. The CDR3 loop is CASSVGREETQYF. The CDR3 region has the DNA TGTGCCAGCAGTGTAGGGCGGGAAGAGACCCAGTACTTC.

This clonotype was seen a few times. The chain carries TRBV20-1 and TRBJ2-6, with 11 bases that match TRBD2. Losses at the gene ends were 3 bases for V and 4 bases for J; bases not matched to a gene: 8. This CDR3 spans 17 amino acids. Germline values: CDR1 DFQATT, CDR2 SNEGSKA (reference sequence). The CDR3 DNA reads TGCAGTGCTAGTCTGCCTAGCGGGAGGAAAGGGGCCAACGTCCTGACTTTC. Translated: CSASLPSGRKGANVLTF.

V is TRBV7-6 and J is TRBJ1-2; D gene unclear. The CDR3 totals 16 residues. The V gene lost 0 bases and the J gene lost 5 bases, with 16 bases spanning the gap. CDR1 is SGHVS and CDR2 is FNYEAQ in the germline V gene. CDR3 loop: CASSLALTATGYGYTF. The CDR3 region has the DNA TGTGCCAGCAGCTTAGCGCTTACAGCGACTGGATATGGCTACACCTTC.

This clonotype has ten or more counts. The chain combines TRBV12-3 or TRBV12-4 with TRBJ1-1; 10 bases match TRBD1. Losses at the gene ends were 6 bases for V and 1 base for J; bases not matched to a gene: 2. This CDR3 contains 14 residues. In DNA, the CDR3 is TGTGCCAGCAGCGACAGGGGGCCGAACACTGAAGCTTTCTTT. Protein sequence: CASSDRGPNTEAFF.

V and J are TRBV7-9 and TRBJ2-3; 8 bases are shared with TRBD2. This CDR3 comprises 16 residues. V lost 3 bases to trimming and J lost 2 bases; unmatched junction nucleotides: 7. From germline, CDR1 is SEHNR and CDR2 FQNEAQ (reference sequence). CDR3 amino acids: CASSFGLAGYTDTQYF. The DNA for the CDR3 is TGTGCCAGCAGCTTCGGGTTAGCGGGGTACACAGATACGCAGTATTTT.

This clonotype was observed a handful of times. The chain couples TRBV9 to TRBJ1-2; maybe TRBD1 (5 bases). Germline V gene lookup returns CDR1 SGDLS and CDR2 YYNGEE. V was cut by 3 bases and J by 1 base, with 7 bases left in between. The CDR3 covers 13 residues. In DNA, the CDR3 is TGTGCCAGCAGCGCGCAGGGTAACTATGGCTACACCTTC. Its protein is CASSAQGNYGYTF.

This clonotype occurred a few times. The chain links TRBV29-1 to TRBJ2-7, with D possibly being TRBD1 (6 bases). Looked up from germline, CDR1 is SQVTM and CDR2 is ANQGSEA. This CDR3 is 14 amino acids long. Trimming pared 2 bases from V and 0 bases from J, leaving 11 bases between. The CDR3 coding sequence is TGCAGCGTTGAATCGACGGACAGCTCCTACGAGCAGTACTTC. Translating it yields CSVESTDSSYEQYF.